This TCR beta chain is drawn from a study of early T cells in non-severe SARS-CoV-2 infection. The CDR3 consists of 13 residues. V was trimmed by 7 bases and J by 8 bases, leaving 17 bases between them. CDR1 is LNHDA and CDR2 is SQIVND in the germline V gene (reference sequence). This clonotype was observed many times. Individual cDNA molecules received unique molecular identifiers during library preparation. TCRdb re-analysed the 5' RACE reads in MiXCR, keeping a single row per CDR3 protein. The sample carries roughly 90,000 distinct CDR3 sequences, 11% to 15% recorded once. Sequencing was done on a sample of whole blood. The V gene is TRBV19, the J gene TRBJ1-2; D uncertain. The sequence came from an adult who was a healthcare worker with PCR-confirmed SARS-CoV-2 infection or an uninfected control (not recorded which). DNA of the CDR3: TGTGCCAGTACACCGGGGAGGCGTATAGGCTACACCTTC. The encoded protein is CASTPGRRIGYTF. Looking up the rest from reference TRBV19 and TRBJ1-2 gives the full variable domain: DGGITQSPKYLFRKEGQNVTLSCEQNLNHDAMYWYRQDPGQGLRLIYYSQIVNDFQKGDIAEGYSVSREKKESFPLTVTSAQKNPTAFYLCASTPGRRIGYTFGSGTRLTVV.